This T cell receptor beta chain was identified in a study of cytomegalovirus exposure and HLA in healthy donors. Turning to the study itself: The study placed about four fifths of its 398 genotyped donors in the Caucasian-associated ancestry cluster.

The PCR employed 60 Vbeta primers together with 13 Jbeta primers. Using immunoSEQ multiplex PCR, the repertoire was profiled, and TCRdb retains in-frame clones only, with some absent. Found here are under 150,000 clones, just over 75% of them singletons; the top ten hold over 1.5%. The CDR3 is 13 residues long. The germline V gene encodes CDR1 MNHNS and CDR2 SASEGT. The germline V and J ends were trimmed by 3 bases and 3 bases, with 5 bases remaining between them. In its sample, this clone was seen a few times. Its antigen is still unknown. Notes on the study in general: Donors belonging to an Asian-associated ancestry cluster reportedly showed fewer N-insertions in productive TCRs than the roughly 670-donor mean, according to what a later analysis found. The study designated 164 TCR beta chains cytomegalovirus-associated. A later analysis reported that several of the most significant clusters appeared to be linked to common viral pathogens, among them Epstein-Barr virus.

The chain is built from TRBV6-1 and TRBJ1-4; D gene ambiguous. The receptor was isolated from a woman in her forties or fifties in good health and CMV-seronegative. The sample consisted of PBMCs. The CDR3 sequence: CASSERANEKLFF. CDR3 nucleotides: TGTGCCAGCAGTGAGAGGGCTAATGAAAAACTGTTTTTT.